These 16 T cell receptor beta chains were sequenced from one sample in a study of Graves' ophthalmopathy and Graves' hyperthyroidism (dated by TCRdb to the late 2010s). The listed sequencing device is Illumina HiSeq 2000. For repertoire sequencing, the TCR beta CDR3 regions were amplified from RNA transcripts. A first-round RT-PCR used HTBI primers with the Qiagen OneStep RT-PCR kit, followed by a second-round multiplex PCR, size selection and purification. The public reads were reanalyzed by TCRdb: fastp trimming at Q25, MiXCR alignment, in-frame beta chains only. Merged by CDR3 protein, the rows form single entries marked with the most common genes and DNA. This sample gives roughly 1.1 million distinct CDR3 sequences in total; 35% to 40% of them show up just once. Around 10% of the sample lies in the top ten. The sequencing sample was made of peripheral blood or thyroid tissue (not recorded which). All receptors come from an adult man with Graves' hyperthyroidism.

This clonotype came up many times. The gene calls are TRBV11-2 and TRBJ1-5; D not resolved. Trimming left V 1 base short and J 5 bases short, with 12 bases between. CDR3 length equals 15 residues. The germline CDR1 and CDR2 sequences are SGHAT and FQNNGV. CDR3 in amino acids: CASSLGVSSYQPQHF. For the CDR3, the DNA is TGTGCCAGCAGCTTAGGAGTCAGTAGTTATCAGCCCCAGCATTTT.

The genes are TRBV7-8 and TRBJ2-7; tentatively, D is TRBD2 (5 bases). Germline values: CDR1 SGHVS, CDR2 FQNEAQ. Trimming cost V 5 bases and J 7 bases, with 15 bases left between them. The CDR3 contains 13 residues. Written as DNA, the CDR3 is TGTGCCAGCAGCCTAAATACAGAGGGAGAGCAGTACTTC. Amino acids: CASSLNTEGEQYF.

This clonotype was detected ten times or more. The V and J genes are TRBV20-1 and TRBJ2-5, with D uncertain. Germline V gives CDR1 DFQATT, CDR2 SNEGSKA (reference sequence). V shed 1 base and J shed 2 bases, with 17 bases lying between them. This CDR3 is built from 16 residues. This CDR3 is CSARADGAMGQETQYF. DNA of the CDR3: TGCAGTGCTAGAGCGGACGGCGCGATGGGTCAAGAGACCCAGTACTTC.

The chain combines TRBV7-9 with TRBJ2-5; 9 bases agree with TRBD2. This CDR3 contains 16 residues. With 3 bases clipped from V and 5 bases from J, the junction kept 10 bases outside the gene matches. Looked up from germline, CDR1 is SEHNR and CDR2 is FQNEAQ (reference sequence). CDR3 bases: TGTGCCAGCAGCTTTCTCGTAGCGGGAGTCATGGAGACCCAGTACTTC. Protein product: CASSFLVAGVMETQYF.

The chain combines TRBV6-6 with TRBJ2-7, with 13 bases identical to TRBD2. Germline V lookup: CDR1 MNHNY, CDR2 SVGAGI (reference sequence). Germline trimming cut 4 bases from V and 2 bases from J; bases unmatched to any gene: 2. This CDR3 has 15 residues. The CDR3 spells CASSFGTSGAYEQYF. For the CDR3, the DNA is TGTGCCAGCAGTTTCGGGACTAGCGGGGCCTACGAGCAGTACTTC.

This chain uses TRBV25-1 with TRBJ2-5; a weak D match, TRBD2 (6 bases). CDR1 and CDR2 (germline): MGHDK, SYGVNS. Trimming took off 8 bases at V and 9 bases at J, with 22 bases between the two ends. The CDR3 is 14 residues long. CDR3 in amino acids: CASGQTGTRGAQYF. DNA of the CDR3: TGTGCCAGCGGCCAGACCGGGACCCGCGGGGCCCAGTACTTC.

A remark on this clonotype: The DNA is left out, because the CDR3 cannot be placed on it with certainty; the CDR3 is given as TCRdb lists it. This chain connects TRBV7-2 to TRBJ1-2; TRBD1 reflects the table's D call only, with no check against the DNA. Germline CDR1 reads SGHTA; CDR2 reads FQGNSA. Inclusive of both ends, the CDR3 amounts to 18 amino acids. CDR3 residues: CASTPSGSRTEAFFGYTF.

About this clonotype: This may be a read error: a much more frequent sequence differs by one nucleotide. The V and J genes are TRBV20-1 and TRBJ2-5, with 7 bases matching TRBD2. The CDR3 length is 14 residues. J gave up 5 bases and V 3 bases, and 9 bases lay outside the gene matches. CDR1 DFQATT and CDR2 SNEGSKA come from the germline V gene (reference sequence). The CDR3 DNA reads TGCAGTGCTAGCGGGAGAGGGAGGGCGGAGACCCAGTACTTC. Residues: CSASGRGRAETQYF.

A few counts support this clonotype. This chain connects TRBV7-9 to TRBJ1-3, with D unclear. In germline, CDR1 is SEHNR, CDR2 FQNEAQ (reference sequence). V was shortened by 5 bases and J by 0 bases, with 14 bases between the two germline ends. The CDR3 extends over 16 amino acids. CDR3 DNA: TGTGCCAGCAGCCCGGGTGGGCAATTCTCTGGAAACACCATATATTTT. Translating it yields CASSPGGQFSGNTIYF.

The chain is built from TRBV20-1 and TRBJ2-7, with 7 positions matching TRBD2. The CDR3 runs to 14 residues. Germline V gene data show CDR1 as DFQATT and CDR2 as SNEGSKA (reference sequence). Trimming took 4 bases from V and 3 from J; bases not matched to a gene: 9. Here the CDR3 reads CSAKRLAELYEQYF. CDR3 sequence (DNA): TGCAGTGCTAAGCGGCTAGCGGAACTCTACGAGCAGTACTTC.

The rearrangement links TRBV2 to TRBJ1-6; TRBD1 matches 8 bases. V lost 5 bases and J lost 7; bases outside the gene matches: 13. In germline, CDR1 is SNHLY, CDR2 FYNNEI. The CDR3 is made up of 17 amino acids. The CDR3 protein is CASSLSRGTGENSPLHF. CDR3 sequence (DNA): TGTGCCAGCAGTCTATCTCGAGGGACAGGCGAAAATTCACCCCTCCACTTT. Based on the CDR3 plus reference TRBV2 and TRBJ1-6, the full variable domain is EPEVTQTPSHQVTQMGQEVILRCVPISNHLYFYWYRQILGQKVEFLVSFYNNEISEKSEIFDDQFSVERPDGSNFTLKIRSTKLEDSAMYFCASSLSRGTGENSPLHFGNGTRLTVT.

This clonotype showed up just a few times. The CDR3 spells CASSFAPTGTQETQYF. CDR3 coding DNA: TGTGCCAGCAGCTTCGCGCCGACAGGGACCCAAGAGACCCAGTACTTC. This chain connects TRBV7-2 to TRBJ2-5; 7 bases line up with TRBD1. V trimming: 3 bases; J trimming: 1 base; junction bases outside the gene matches: 8. CDR3 length: 16 amino acids. CDR1 and CDR2 from the germline V gene are SGHTA and FQGNSA.

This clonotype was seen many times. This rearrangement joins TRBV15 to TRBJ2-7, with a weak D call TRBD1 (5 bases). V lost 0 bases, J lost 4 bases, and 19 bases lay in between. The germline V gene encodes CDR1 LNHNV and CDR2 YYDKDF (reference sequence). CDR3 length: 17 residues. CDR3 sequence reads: CATSRDAVSLRAYEQYF. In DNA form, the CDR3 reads TGTGCCACCAGCAGAGATGCGGTATCCCTCAGGGCGTACGAGCAGTACTTC.

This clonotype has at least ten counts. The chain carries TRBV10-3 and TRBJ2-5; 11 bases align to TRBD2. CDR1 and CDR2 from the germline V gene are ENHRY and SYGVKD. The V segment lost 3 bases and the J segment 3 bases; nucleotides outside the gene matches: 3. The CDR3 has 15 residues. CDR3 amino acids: CAISDPGLAEETQYF. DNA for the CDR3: TGTGCCATCAGTGATCCGGGACTAGCGGAAGAGACCCAGTACTTC.

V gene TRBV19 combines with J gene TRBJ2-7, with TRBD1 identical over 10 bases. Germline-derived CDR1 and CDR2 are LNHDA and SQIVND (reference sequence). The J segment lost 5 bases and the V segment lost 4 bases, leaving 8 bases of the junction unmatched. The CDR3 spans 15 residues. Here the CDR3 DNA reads TGTGCCAGTAGTACGACCGGGACAGGGGTGGACGAGCAGTACTTC. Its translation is CASSTTGTGVDEQYF. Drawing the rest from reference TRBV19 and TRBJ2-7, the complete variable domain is DGGITQSPKYLFRKEGQNVTLSCEQNLNHDAMYWYRQDPGQGLRLIYYSQIVNDFQKGDIAEGYSVSREKKESFPLTVTSAQKNPTAFYLCASSTTGTGVDEQYFGPGTRLTVT.

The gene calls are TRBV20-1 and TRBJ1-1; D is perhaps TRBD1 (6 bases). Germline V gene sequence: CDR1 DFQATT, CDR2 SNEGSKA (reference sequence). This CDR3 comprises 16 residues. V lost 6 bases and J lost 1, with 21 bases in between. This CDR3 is CSAPTGRGTRNTEAFF. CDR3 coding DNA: TGCAGTGCCCCGACAGGCAGGGGCACCAGGAACACTGAAGCTTTCTTT.